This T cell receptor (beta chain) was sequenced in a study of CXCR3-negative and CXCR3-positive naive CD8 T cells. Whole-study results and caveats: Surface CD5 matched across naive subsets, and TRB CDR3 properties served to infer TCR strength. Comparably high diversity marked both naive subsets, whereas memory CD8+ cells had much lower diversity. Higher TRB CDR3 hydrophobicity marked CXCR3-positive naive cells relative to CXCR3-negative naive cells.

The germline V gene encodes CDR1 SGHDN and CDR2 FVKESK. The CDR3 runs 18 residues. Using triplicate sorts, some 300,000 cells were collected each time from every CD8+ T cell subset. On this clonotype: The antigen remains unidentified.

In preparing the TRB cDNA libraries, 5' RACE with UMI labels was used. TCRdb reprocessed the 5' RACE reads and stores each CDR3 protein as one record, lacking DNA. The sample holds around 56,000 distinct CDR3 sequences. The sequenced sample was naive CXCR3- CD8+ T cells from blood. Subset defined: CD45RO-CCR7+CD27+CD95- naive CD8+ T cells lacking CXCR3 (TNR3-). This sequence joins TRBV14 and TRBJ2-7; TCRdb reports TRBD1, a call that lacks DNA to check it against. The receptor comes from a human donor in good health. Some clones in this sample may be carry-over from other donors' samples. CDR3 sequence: CASSQAERRGRLPYEQYF.